The sequence of this T cell receptor (beta chain) was determined in a study of T cells in women clearing cervical HPV infection. On the study more broadly: With HLA typing for only a few women, HLA confounding remains possible. Study results and caveats: Cases carried less TRBV6-7 than controls: approximately 0.1% versus 0.16%.

Comment on this clone: No antigen is known for it. The read halts 3 residues ahead of the CDR3 end, with the missing end drawn from the germline J gene.

Libraries were prepared by immunoSEQ multiplex PCR; TCRdb keeps only in-frame clonotypes and omits some of them. The sample data list 20,000 to 25,000 clones. V lost 0 bases and J lost 1; bases outside the gene matches: 3. Germline V gene lookup returns CDR1 SGHRS and CDR2 YFSETQ. The CDR3 contains 16 residues. The sequence was obtained from a woman aged 18-70 years with a cervical HPV16 infection that either progressed to CIN3+ or cleared (not recorded which). The sample comprised blood buffy coat. This chain connects TRBV5-1 to TRBJ2-3; the match to TRBD1 covers 9 bases. CDR3 region: CASSLGDRAGTDTQYF. The CDR3 DNA, read in part, is TGCGCCAGCAGCTTGGGGGACAGGGCGGGCACAGATACG. The full variable domain, its missing parts supplied by reference TRBV5-1 and TRBJ2-3, is KAGVTQTPRYLIKTRGQQVTLSCSPISGHRSVSWYQQTPGQGLQFLFEYFSETQRNKGNFPGRFSGRQFSNSRSEMNVSTLELGDSALYLCASSLGDRAGTDTQYFGPGTRLTVL.